Following are 10 T cell receptor beta chains from one sample sequenced in a study of shared clonotypes between healthy human individuals. Profiled with immunoSEQ multiplex PCR; TCRdb holds only in-frame clones, not every one. The sample consists of roughly 1,000,000 clones, around 78% of them appearing once. Sample: memory CD4+ T cells from PBMCs. Indicated subset: CD45RA-negative fraction. These receptors were taken from a man aged 18 to 30 in good health. Some clones in this sample may be carry-over from other donors' samples.

This chain connects TRBV6-6 to TRBJ1-2; D unclear. Germline V CDR1 and CDR2: MNHNY, SVGAGI (reference sequence). The ends were cut back, 1 base at V and 4 bases at J, with 10 bases in the middle. This CDR3 contains 14 residues. As DNA, the CDR3 is TGTGCCAGCAGTTACTTGGGCATAGGCTATGGCTACACCTTC. This codes for CASSYLGIGYGYTF.

The chain links TRBV7-2 to TRBJ2-7, with D maybe TRBD1 (6 bases). The CDR3 has 14 amino acids. Germline V lookup: CDR1 SGHTA, CDR2 FQGNSA. V was pared by 6 bases and J by 0 bases, with 12 bases between. The CDR3 sequence is CASRQTGSSYEQYF. The CDR3 bases are TGTGCCAGCAGACAAACAGGGAGCTCCTACGAGCAGTACTTC.

The rearrangement uses TRBV7-9 and TRBJ2-7; D remains ambiguous. There are 15 residues in the CDR3. Looked up from germline, CDR1 is SEHNR and CDR2 is FQNEAQ (reference sequence). The V gene lost 0 bases and the J gene lost 3 bases, with 12 bases spanning the gap. CDR3 loop: CASSLAGKSGYEQYF. The CDR3 DNA follows: TGTGCCAGCAGCTTAGCGGGCAAGTCCGGCTACGAGCAGTACTTC.

This chain links TRBV7-9 with TRBJ1-1; 9 nucleotides match TRBD1. Germline lookup yields CDR1 SEHNR and CDR2 FQNEAQ (reference sequence). V was pared by 2 bases and J by 10 bases, with 8 bases of the junction left unmatched. The CDR3 contains 14 residues. CDR3 coding DNA: TGTGCCAGCAGCTTACTACAGGGGGCCCCCGGAGCTTTCTTT. Protein: CASSLLQGAPGAFF.

This clone appeared a single time. The rearrangement joins TRBV2 to TRBJ1-2; 7 nucleotides line up with TRBD1. V lost 0 bases and J lost 6; bases outside the gene matches: 7. The CDR3 has 15 amino acids. The germline V gene has CDR1 SNHLY and CDR2 FYNNEI. CDR3 sequence reads: CASSEAQGLGDGYTF. CDR3 in DNA: TGTGCCAGCAGTGAAGCACAGGGGCTCGGAGATGGCTACACCTTC.

This clone has more than one count but fewer than ten. Other nucleotide sequences from this sample produce the same CDR3. The chain carries TRBV9 and TRBJ2-7; D possibly matches TRBD1 or TRBD2 (5 bases each). Trimming stripped 4 bases from V and 3 bases from J, with 17 bases between. The CDR3 is 15 residues long. Germline V gene sequence: CDR1 SGDLS, CDR2 YYNGEE. Written as DNA, the CDR3 is TGTGCCAGCAGCCCCCGGGGACCCTCCAGCTACGAGCAGTACTTC. It encodes CASSPRGPSSYEQYF.

This clone was found a few times. This sequence joins TRBV7-2 and TRBJ1-5; 7 bases agree with TRBD1. Per the germline V gene, CDR1 is SGHTA and CDR2 is FQGNSA. Trimming took 5 bases from V and 7 from J; bases not matched to a gene: 5. The CDR3 totals 13 residues. CDR3 DNA: TGTGCCAGCAGCAGAAACAGGGGACAGCCCCAGCATTTT. Translation: CASSRNRGQPQHF.

The V call is TRBV18, the J call TRBJ2-4, with D possibly being TRBD1 or TRBD2 (6 bases each). Germline-derived CDR1 and CDR2 are KGHSH and LQKENI. CDR3 length equals 16 residues. Trimming took off 0 bases at V and 1 base at J, with 10 bases between the two ends. This CDR3 is CASSPPGGPAKNIQYF. CDR3 DNA sequence: TGTGCCAGCTCACCACCGGGGGGCCCGGCCAAAAACATTCAGTACTTC.

The rearrangement joins TRBV30 to TRBJ2-1; D unresolved. Germline V lookup: CDR1 GTSNPN, CDR2 SVGIG (reference sequence). The CDR3 extends over 13 amino acids. The ends were cut back, 1 base at V and 4 bases at J, with 8 bases in the middle. CDR3: CAWSEGGYNEQFF. As DNA, the CDR3 is TGTGCCTGGAGTGAAGGTGGTTACAATGAGCAGTTCTTC.

In the case of this clone: Other DNA sequences in the same sample also yield this CDR3. The chain is built from TRBV28 and TRBJ2-2; the D is unclear. Trimming took 2 bases from V and 7 from J, leaving 2 bases between them. This CDR3 has 11 amino acids. Per the germline V gene, CDR1 is MDHEN and CDR2 is SYDVKM. The CDR3 loop reads CASSLLGELFF. CDR3 in DNA: TGTGCCAGCAGTTTACTCGGGGAGCTGTTTTTT.